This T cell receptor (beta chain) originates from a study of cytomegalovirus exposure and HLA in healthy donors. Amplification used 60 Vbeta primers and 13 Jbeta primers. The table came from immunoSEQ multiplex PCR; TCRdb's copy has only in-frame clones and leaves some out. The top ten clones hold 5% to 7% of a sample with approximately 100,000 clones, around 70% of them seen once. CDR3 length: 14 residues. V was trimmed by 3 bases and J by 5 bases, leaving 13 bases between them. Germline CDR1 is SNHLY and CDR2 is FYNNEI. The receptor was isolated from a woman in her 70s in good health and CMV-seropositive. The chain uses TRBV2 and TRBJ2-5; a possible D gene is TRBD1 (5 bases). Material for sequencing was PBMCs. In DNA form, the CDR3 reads TGTGCCAGCAGTGAGTTGGCGACAGTTGAGACCCAGTACTTC. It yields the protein CASSELATVETQYF. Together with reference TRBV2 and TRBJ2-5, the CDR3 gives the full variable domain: EPEVTQTPSHQVTQMGQEVILRCVPISNHLYFYWYRQILGQKVEFLVSFYNNEISEKSEIFDDQFSVERPDGSNFTLKIRSTKLEDSAMYFCASSELATVETQYFGPGTRLLVL.